The TCR beta chain under discussion was sequenced for a study of OX40 agonist ivuxolimab in advanced cancers. Overall study: Previous treatment with anti-PD-1, anti-PD-L1 or anti-CTLA-4 therapy was allowed; less than 45% had received some.

Trimming stripped 3 bases from V and 3 bases from J, with 15 bases between. CDR1 and CDR2 (germline): MGHRA, YSYEKL. The CDR3 has 16 amino acids. Only one count was recorded for this clone. TCRdb keeps only in-frame clones here, not all; method: immunoSEQ multiplex PCR. The profile shows some 80,000 clones, about 90% of them singletons. The TCR comes from an adult with an advanced solid tumor such as melanoma, head and neck, liver or kidney cancer. This sequence joins TRBV4-1 and TRBJ2-1; possible D gene TRBD2, 6 bases. Sequencing used CD4+ or CD8+ T cells sorted from blood, obtained in a trial of the OX40 agonist ivuxolimab. The CDR3 coding sequence is TGCGCCAGCAGCCACCCCCTCGGGGACTTCTACAATGAGCAGTTCTTC. This sequence encodes CASSHPLGDFYNEQFF.